The 30 T cell receptor beta chains given below trace back to one sample, sequenced in a study of blood T cell repertoires in COVID-19. Repertoires were generated with immunoSEQ multiplex PCR, while TCRdb's copy carries only in-frame clones and drops some. The sample includes approximately 270,000 clones, approximately 83% seen only once; the top ten take under 2.5%. The material sequenced was PBMCs or T cells enriched from blood (not recorded which). The receptors derive from a woman between 45 and 60 years old who had recovered from COVID-19.

The rearrangement links TRBV7-9 to TRBJ2-5; D perhaps matches TRBD2 (6 bases). Germline V lookup: CDR1 SEHNR, CDR2 FQNEAQ (reference sequence). Trimming took off 3 bases at V and 7 bases at J, with 27 bases between the two ends. CDR3 length: 18 amino acids. Written as DNA, the CDR3 is TGTGCCAGCAGCTTTCCTCTTCGAGGAGGGGAGATGGCAGGGACCCAGTACTTC. Translating it yields CASSFPLRGGEMAGTQYF.

The J gene is TRBJ2-7, the V gene TRBV29-1; weak D call: TRBD2 (6 bases). Per germline, CDR1 SQVTM and CDR2 ANQGSEA. CDR3 length: 12 amino acids. The V end was cut by 8 bases, the J end by 2 bases, with 13 bases between. The CDR3 is CSRGTDTYEQYF. The CDR3 coding sequence is TGCAGCCGGGGGACGGATACCTACGAGCAGTACTTC.

V gene TRBV4-1 combines with J gene TRBJ1-1; D is possibly TRBD1 (6 bases). V lost 3 bases and J 4 bases, leaving 15 bases between the germline ends. The CDR3 contains 15 residues. Germline-derived CDR1 and CDR2 are MGHRA and YSYEKL. This CDR3 reads CASSHFGQGSTEAFF. The CDR3 DNA sequence: TGCGCCAGCAGCCATTTTGGGCAGGGGTCCACTGAAGCTTTCTTT.

This chain joins TRBV7-9 and TRBJ2-3; 10 nucleotides align to TRBD2. The CDR3 contains 17 residues. V lost 1 base, J lost 4 bases, and 8 bases stayed unmatched. CDR1 and CDR2 from the germline V gene are SEHNR and FQNEAQ (reference sequence). CDR3: CASSLGRLAGGADTQYF. CDR3 nucleotide sequence: TGTGCCAGCAGCTTAGGGAGATTAGCGGGAGGTGCAGATACGCAGTATTTT.

Points on this clone: A read error may produce the germline difference seen at one junction end. CDR3 sequence (DNA): TGTGCCCGCAGCCCTGGGGGGGGCGGGGGGGGCTACACCTTC. It specifies CARSPGGGGGGYTF. J is TRBJ1-2 and V is TRBV28, with D possibly TRBD1 on 6 matching bases. CDR1 and CDR2 (germline): MDHEN, SYDVKM. This CDR3 comprises 14 residues.

This CDR3 is CASSLSGRTYNEQFF. DNA for the CDR3: TGTGCCAGCAGTTTAAGCGGGAGAACCTACAATGAGCAGTTCTTC. The chain links TRBV28 to TRBJ2-1; TRBD2 matches at 8 bases. In germline, CDR1 is MDHEN, CDR2 SYDVKM. The CDR3 is 15 residues long. V shed 2 bases, J shed 2 bases, and the junction held 2 bases outside the gene matches.

V usage is TRBV2 and J usage is TRBJ2-1; 9 bases fit TRBD2. Germline trimming cut 6 bases from V and 2 bases from J; bases unmatched to any gene: 2. There are 14 residues in the CDR3. Germline lookup yields CDR1 SNHLY and CDR2 FYNNEI. The CDR3, as DNA: TGTGCCAGCAGGCGGACTAGCGCCTACAATGAGCAGTTCTTC. This translates into CASRRTSAYNEQFF.

This chain joins TRBV27 and TRBJ2-1, with D possibly being TRBD1 (5 bases). Germline V gene sequence: CDR1 MNHEY, CDR2 SMNVEV (reference sequence). This CDR3 has 15 amino acids. Trimming took 7 bases from V and 1 from J, leaving 14 bases between them. CDR3 residues: CASTPVGASYNEQFF. The CDR3 nucleotides are TGTGCCAGCACCCCCGTTGGGGCTTCCTACAATGAGCAGTTCTTC.

CDR3 bases: TGTGCCAGCAGCTCTGACTTAGCGGGAGGTGGCGAGCAGTACTTC. This translates into CASSSDLAGGGEQYF. V and J are TRBV7-9 and TRBJ2-7, with 10 bases aligning to TRBD2. The CDR3 consists of 15 residues. Germline V gene lookup returns CDR1 SEHNR and CDR2 FQNEAQ (reference sequence). V dropped 4 bases and J dropped 6; count of bases not matched to a gene: 9.

The DNA for the CDR3 is TGTGCCAGCAGCCACGGGGACATTTATAGCAATCAGCCCCAGCATTTT. Translation gives CASSHGDIYSNQPQHF. The chain couples TRBV7-9 to TRBJ1-5, with a possible D match to TRBD1 (6 bases). V lost 5 bases, J lost 0 bases, and 14 bases lay in between. The CDR3 sequence is 16 residues long. Germline loops: CDR1 SEHNR, CDR2 FQNEAQ (reference sequence).

The chain joins TRBV2 to TRBJ2-2, with D maybe TRBD1 (6 bases). CDR3 size: 15 residues. CDR1 is SNHLY, CDR2 FYNNEI, per germline. Trimming left V 4 bases short and J 4 bases short, with 13 bases between. CDR3 coding DNA: TGTGCCAGCAGTGTGGAACAGGGTATCACCGGGGAGCTGTTTTTT. Translating it yields CASSVEQGITGELFF.

The count of this clone is one. The chain recombines TRBV18 with TRBJ2-7, with TRBD2 matching over 7 bases. Germline-derived CDR1 and CDR2 are KGHSH and LQKENI. The CDR3 sequence is 14 residues long. V shed 0 bases and J 2 bases; nucleotides not matched to a gene: 1. For the CDR3, the DNA is TGTGCCAGCTCACCACCCCGGGGGGCCTACGAGCAGTACTTC. As protein: CASSPPRGAYEQYF.

The genes are TRBV27 and TRBJ2-2; 8 bases agree with TRBD2. V dropped 3 bases and J dropped 4; count of bases not matched to a gene: 7. Germline V gene data show CDR1 as MNHEY and CDR2 as SMNVEV (reference sequence). This CDR3 is built from 16 residues. CDR3 region: CASSFRSGSSTGELFF. CDR3 sequence (DNA): TGTGCCAGCAGTTTTAGAAGCGGGAGTAGCACCGGGGAGCTGTTTTTT.

V is TRBV28 and J is TRBJ2-1; 10 bases fit TRBD2. Unmatched junction bases numbered 11, after V lost 8 bases and J lost 10 bases. Germline CDR1 MDHEN, CDR2 SYDVKM. This CDR3 comprises 14 residues. CDR3 sequence reads: CASVGLAGDHEQFF. CDR3 coding DNA: TGTGCCAGCGTCGGGCTAGCGGGAGATCACGAGCAGTTCTTC. Looking up the rest from reference TRBV28 and TRBJ2-1 gives the full variable domain: DVKVTQSSRYLVKRTGEKVFLECVQDMDHENMFWYRQDPGLGLRLIYFSYDVKMKEKGDIPEGYSVSREKKERFSLILESASTNQTSMYLCASVGLAGDHEQFFGPGTRLTVL.

The rearrangement links TRBV5-6 to TRBJ2-1, with 9 bases aligning to TRBD2. The germline CDR1 and CDR2 sequences are SGHDT and YYEEEE. This CDR3 region has 12 residues. V lost 3 bases to trimming and J lost 12 bases; unmatched junction nucleotides: 4. The CDR3 sequence is CASSSAGGWQFF. The CDR3 DNA follows: TGTGCCAGCAGCTCAGCGGGAGGATGGCAGTTCTTC. The full variable domain, rest sourced from reference TRBV5-6 and TRBJ2-1, is DAGVTQSPTHLIKTRGQQVTLRCSPKSGHDTVSWYQQALGQGPQFIFQYYEEEERQRGNFPDRFSGHQFPNYSSELNVNALLLGDSALYLCASSSAGGWQFFGPGTRLTVL.

This sequence joins TRBV3-1 (or the pseudogene TRBV3-2) and TRBJ1-4; TRBD1 matches at 9 bases. V lost 4 bases to trimming and J lost 4 bases; unmatched junction nucleotides: 4. This CDR3 is built from 15 residues. Germline-derived CDR1 and CDR2 are LGHDT and YNNKEL (reference sequence). The CDR3: CASSPMDRGNEKLFF. The CDR3 DNA reads as TGTGCCAGCAGCCCCATGGACAGGGGTAATGAAAAACTGTTTTTT.

The chain combines TRBV6-5 with TRBJ1-5, with a weak D call TRBD1 (6 bases). The CDR3 runs 15 residues. V lost 5 bases, J lost 0 bases, and 11 bases lay in between. Germline V gene data show CDR1 as MNHEY and CDR2 as SVGAGI. DNA of the CDR3: TGTGCCAGCAGTCTACAGGGCGATAGCAATCAGCCCCAGCATTTT. Translated: CASSLQGDSNQPQHF.

This clone appeared a single time. The rearrangement links TRBV10-1 to TRBJ1-2, with a possible D match to TRBD1 (6 bases). Germline V gives CDR1 WNHNN, CDR2 SYGVQD (reference sequence). V was clipped by 0 bases and J by 8 bases, with 10 bases between them. The CDR3 runs 13 residues. The CDR3 is CASSESDRRGYTF. CDR3 in DNA: TGCGCCAGCAGTGAGTCTGACAGGCGCGGCTACACCTTC.

Notes on this clone: One junction end does not reproduce the germline sequence, and a read error may be involved. The rearrangement links TRBV6-1 to TRBJ1-1; D is uncertain. Per the germline V gene, CDR1 is MNHNS and CDR2 is SASEGT. The CDR3 length is 11 residues. The CDR3 spells CASSENIEAFF. The CDR3 DNA sequence: TGTGCCAGCAGTGAAAACATTGAAGCTTTCTTT.

The chain links TRBV12-3 or TRBV12-4 to TRBJ1-2, with a possible D match to TRBD1 (5 bases). V lost 7 bases and J 4 bases, leaving 13 bases between the germline ends. The CDR3 is 13 residues long. DNA for the CDR3: TGTGCCAGCATACCCGGACATCTCTATGGCTACACCTTC. Translating gives CASIPGHLYGYTF.

The chain uses TRBV28 and TRBJ1-1, with a possible D match to TRBD1 (5 bases). Per germline, CDR1 MDHEN and CDR2 SYDVKM. The CDR3 contains 16 residues. V shed 2 bases and J shed 2 bases, with 15 bases lying between them. The CDR3 bases are TGTGCCAGCAGTTTAAGGGGCGGGACTTCAAACACTGAAGCTTTCTTT. Its translation: CASSLRGGTSNTEAFF.

The chain recombines TRBV5-6 with TRBJ2-1, with no clear D. Looked up from germline, CDR1 is SGHDT and CDR2 is YYEEEE. The length of the CDR3 is 11 residues. Trimming took off 1 base at V and 10 bases at J, with 6 bases between the two ends. This chain's CDR3 is CASSLTIEQFF. The CDR3 nucleotides are TGTGCCAGCAGCTTGACTATAGAGCAGTTCTTC.

This clone was counted a few times. The V gene is TRBV24-1, the J gene TRBJ2-3; 7 nucleotides align to TRBD1. The CDR3 runs to 16 residues. V shed 4 bases and J 1 base; nucleotides not matched to a gene: 7. From germline, CDR1 is KGHDR and CDR2 SFDVKD. CDR3 nucleotides: TGTGCCACCAGTGACACCTACAGGGGCGGCACAGATACGCAGTATTTT. As protein: CATSDTYRGGTDTQYF.

The sample holds a few counts of this clone. This sequence joins TRBV5-8 and TRBJ2-7; D is perhaps TRBD1 (5 bases). The ends were cut back, 3 bases at V and 7 bases at J, with 14 bases in the middle. The germline gives CDR1 SGHTS, CDR2 YDEGEE. This CDR3 is 13 amino acids long. CDR3 region: CASSSTDLGEQYF. The DNA of the CDR3 is TGTGCCAGCAGCTCGACAGATCTCGGGGAGCAGTACTTC.

This clone was recorded only once. The V gene is TRBV2, the J gene TRBJ2-1; 12 bases map to TRBD2. The germline V gene encodes CDR1 SNHLY and CDR2 FYNNEI. J lost 7 bases, V lost 6 bases, and 10 bases had no gene match. This CDR3 has 16 amino acids. The CDR3, as DNA: TGTGCCAGCAGCGAACTCGGACTAGCGGGAACTAATGAGCAGTTCTTC. Its translation: CASSELGLAGTNEQFF.

The chain couples TRBV28 to TRBJ2-7; D perhaps matches TRBD2 (5 bases). Per germline, CDR1 MDHEN and CDR2 SYDVKM. The CDR3 runs 12 residues. V lost 1 base to trimming and J lost 6 bases, with 7 bases between them. CDR3 loop: CASSLSRGEQYF. CDR3 in DNA: TGTGCCAGCAGTTTATCCCGGGGCGAGCAGTACTTC.

The rearrangement joins TRBV9 to TRBJ1-2, with 9 bases lining up with TRBD1. V lost 0 bases to trimming and J lost 6 bases; unmatched junction nucleotides: 9. The CDR3 is 16 amino acids. Germline V CDR1 and CDR2: SGDLS, YYNGEE. The CDR3 is CASSVEEGQGRDGYTF. CDR3 nucleotides: TGTGCCAGCAGCGTAGAAGAGGGACAGGGTCGGGATGGCTACACCTTC.

V gene TRBV15 combines with J gene TRBJ1-5, with TRBD1 as a possible D gene (6 bases). The CDR3 spans 15 residues. Trimming pared 5 bases from V and 7 bases from J, leaving 18 bases between. In germline, CDR1 is LNHNV, CDR2 YYDKDF (reference sequence). DNA for the CDR3: TGTGCCACCAGCGCGGACAGAGTTGCCGTGCAGCCCCAGCATTTT. Translating gives CATSADRVAVQPQHF.

The V call is TRBV28, the J call TRBJ1-3; 8 positions match TRBD1. This CDR3 region has 16 residues. Per the germline V gene, CDR1 is MDHEN and CDR2 is SYDVKM. Trimming cost V 6 bases and J 3 bases; bases outside gene matches: 10. The CDR3: CASSLGQGAGGNTIYF. CDR3 bases: TGTGCCAGCAGCTTAGGGCAGGGGGCTGGTGGAAACACCATATATTTT.

The rearrangement links TRBV7-9 to TRBJ2-3; D is undetermined. Germline assignment: CDR1 SEHNR and CDR2 FQNEAQ (reference sequence). V was clipped by 6 bases and J by 2 bases, with 6 bases between them. The length of the CDR3 is 12 residues. The CDR3, as DNA: TGTGCCAGCAGGGCAAACACAGATACGCAGTATTTT. Amino acids: CASRANTDTQYF.